This T cell receptor beta chain was profiled in a study of CD8+ T cells in alopecia areata (dated by TCRdb to the late 2010s). A note on the overall study: The treated patients took part in an open-label pilot trial in which moderate-to-severe alopecia areata was treated with oral tofacitinib at 5 to 10 mg twice daily. Patients stayed on tofacitinib for 6 to 18 months and then had 6 months of follow-up off drug so that delayed response and recurrence could be assessed. For the treated patients, the SALT score, which quantifies what percentage of scalp surface area is affected, served as the measure of disease severity. To study T cell clonal expansion in alopecia areata, the researchers applied high-throughput TCRbeta sequencing to both the C3H/HeJ mouse model and human patients. On the human side, TCRbeta sequencing was run on scalp tissue and on sorted CD4+ and CD8+ peripheral blood T cells from healthy controls and from alopecia areata patients with either patchy or totalis/universalis disease. Biopsies were taken from tofacitinib-treated patients at baseline and at 4 and 24 weeks of treatment, and a later scalp biopsy was taken in several of the tofacitinib-treated patients. Scalp clonality was compared among normal scalp (n=4), patchy alopecia areata scalp (n=8), and alopecia totalis/universalis scalp (n=8). RNA was extracted with the PAXgene miRNA kit for fixed scalp, the miRNeasy kit for PBMCs, and the RNeasy kit for mouse skin. TCRbeta CDR3 regions were amplified by immunoSEQ multiplex PCR using 35 Vbeta forward and 13 Jbeta reverse primers.

Reading the label with the study, this specimen's time point is: more than 3 weeks on oral tofacitinib. Interpreted using the paper, the treatment or condition label stands for: oral pan-JAK inhibitor, 5-10 mg twice daily. Lesional scalp punch biopsies and peripheral blood were obtained from alopecia areata patients. PBMCs were isolated by density centrifugation and stained for CD3, CD4 and CD8, after which CD4+ and CD8+ T cells were sorted on a FACSAria. With regard to this clone: Which antigen it targets is not known. The input lacks base qualities; no much larger clone sits a single base away.

From the germline V gene (reference sequence), CDR1 is PRHDT and CDR2 is FYEKMQ. The CDR3 measures 15 amino acids from cysteine to phenylalanine. Here the CDR3 DNA is all that survives: 45 bases in frame from base 1. Trimming leaves V shorter by 4 bases and J shorter by 2 bases, with the junction holding 7 bases beyond the gene matches. Libraries came from the immunoSEQ multiplex PCR assay. To provide template for TCR sequencing, every sample had RNA extracted and reverse transcribed into cDNA. First-strand cDNA was synthesized using SuperScript III with a 2:1 mix of oligo-dT and random hexamers. Amplification bias was assessed with a synthetic immune receptor repertoire, and residual bias was removed computationally. Concerning the study's data processing: Raw reads were preprocessed for error removal, and CDR3 was defined according to IMGT conventions as running from the conserved cysteine to phenylalanine. To get clonality, Shannon entropy was normalized by log2 of the number of productive unique TCRs and the result was subtracted from 1. Whether each scalp clone was CD4 or CD8 was inferred by checking scalp TCRbeta sequences against the CD4 and CD8 repertoires from sorted blood. As stored in TCRdb, this immuneACCESS dataset retains in-frame rearrangements with V and J assigned. A fraction of the clones does not appear; measured against another copy, unresolved V genes explain less than half of the discrepancy, and the remainder lacks a known reason. For V, J and clone size, that table is used; D and trimming come from the DNA. This sample lists over 120,000 clones; about 51% were detected once. The ten largest clones represent more than 15% of the sample.

What the work shows at the level of the full study, not this receptor alone: Shared TCR sequences between patients were less evident than in mice, which may be partly attributable to HLA diversity in the patient population. Tofacitinib significantly lowered scalp clonality and the number of expanded CD8+ clones among the top 100 scalp clones. Because the treated cohort was small and included a single nonresponder, larger studies are needed to assess links between baseline CD8+ expansion and response. During tofacitinib treatment, many expanded lesional clones stuck around in both scalp and blood, and this persistence may partly explain why relapse happens after treatment is stopped. Scalp TCR repertoire analysis is complicated because resident alphabeta T cells in normal human skin are also sequenced, whereas mouse skin is dominated by gammadelta T cells. Compared with normal scalp, lesional scalp had higher clonality and more expanded CD8+ clones, particularly in alopecia totalis/universalis, a pattern that suggests antigenic drive.

The TCR was taken from a human donor with alopecia areata. The chain is encoded by TRBV13 joined to TRBJ2-5, and 7 junctional nucleotides match TRBD2. The specimen comprised CD8+ T cells sorted from blood, sampled at week 4, from a patient treated with tofacitinib. The DNA reads as follows: TGTGCCAGCAGCTCGAGGACTAGTCGGCAAGAGACCCAGTACTTC. This codes for CASSSRTSRQETQYF. The full variable domain, completed from the reference TRBV13 and TRBJ2-5 proteins outside the CDR3, reads AAGVIQSPRHLIKEKRETATLKCYPIPRHDTVYWYQQGPGQDPQFLISFYEKMQSDKGSIPDRFSAQQFSDYHSELNMSSLELGDSALYFCASSSRTSRQETQYFGPGTRLLVL.